The entry below gives a single T cell receptor (beta chain) sequence along with its context. The antigen is unknown. TCRdb recomputed calls from the RACE reads with MiXCR, one row per CDR3 protein. This repertoire shows hundreds of thousands of distinct CDR3 sequences, around 6% found once; its top ten account for roughly 5.4%. The record originates from a study of human T cells and chemical hapten exposure. Study details: Donors were sensitized with 2% DPC on the upper inner arm.

Time point given: patch test 2, 6 weeks after DPC sensitization. Noted treatment: therapeutic diphenylcyclopropenone sensitization with weekly scalp DPC. Every patch test was put on after a blood sample was taken. Notes on the study in general: The formation of large CDR3 similarity clusters by expanded TCRs significantly exceeded that of controls.

The sequence derives from a woman aged 18 to 35 with alopecia areata. Some clones in this sample may be carry-over from other donors' samples. Here the sequenced sample was whole blood, taken in connection with sensitization to the hapten diphenylcyclopropenone (DPC).

This CDR3 is CAIRQETDTQYF. The CDR3 DNA sequence: TGTGCCATCAGGCAGGAGACAGATACGCAGTATTTT. The chain recombines TRBV10-3 with TRBJ2-3; D is unclear. In germline, CDR1 is ENHRY, CDR2 SYGVKD. V was shortened by 6 bases and J by 3 bases, with 7 bases between the two germline ends. The CDR3 contains 12 residues.